The next 22 T cell receptor beta chains were all read from a single sample in a study of blood T cell repertoires in COVID-19. Only in-frame clones appear in the TCRdb table, and some are missing; sequencing was by immunoSEQ multiplex PCR. The table shows 70,000 to 90,000 clones, with approximately 92% occurring only once. Sequenced sample: peripheral blood. These receptor sequences come from a human donor in a cohort sampled during active COVID-19.

The genes are TRBV6-5 and TRBJ2-5; the D gene is possibly TRBD2 (6 bases). The germline V and J ends were trimmed by 4 bases and 5 bases, with 11 bases remaining between them. In germline, CDR1 is MNHEY, CDR2 SVGAGI. There are 13 residues in the CDR3. The CDR3 DNA is TGTGCCAGCAGTTTAAGCGGGTGGGAGACCCAGTACTTC. Its translation is CASSLSGWETQYF.

Only a few counts were recorded for this clone. The genes are TRBV18 and TRBJ2-5; 7 nucleotides line up with TRBD2. The CDR3 extends over 16 amino acids. The ends lost 0 bases at V and 1 base at J; junction bases unmatched: 5. Germline assignment: CDR1 KGHSH and CDR2 LQKENI. CDR3 sequence (DNA): TGTGCCAGCTCACCACCGCGGACTAGGTCCCAAGAGACCCAGTACTTC. This codes for CASSPPRTRSQETQYF.

V and J are TRBV5-1 and TRBJ2-2, with unresolved D. Germline values: CDR1 SGHRS, CDR2 YFSETQ. V was shortened by 2 bases and J by 7 bases, with 12 bases between the two germline ends. This CDR3 has 14 residues. This chain's CDR3 is CASSFGSMGGELFF. CDR3 sequence (DNA): TGCGCCAGCAGCTTTGGTAGCATGGGCGGGGAGCTGTTTTTT.

The CDR3 is CASRLAGPLRTEAFF. The CDR3 DNA sequence: TGTGCCAGCCGACTTGCGGGGCCTTTGAGGACTGAAGCTTTCTTT. The chain uses TRBV28 and TRBJ1-1; a weak D match, TRBD1 (5 bases). V was clipped by 8 bases and J by 5 bases, with 21 bases between them. CDR1 and CDR2 from the germline V gene are MDHEN and SYDVKM. The CDR3 length is 15 residues.

The CDR3 sequence: CASSKGVGPQHF. In nucleotides, the CDR3 is TGTGCCAGCAGCAAAGGGGTCGGACCCCAGCATTTT. The chain carries TRBV7-2 and TRBJ1-5, with a weak D call TRBD1 (5 bases). The V end was cut by 5 bases, the J end by 10 bases, with 12 bases between. The CDR3 is 12 residues long. From germline, CDR1 is SGHTA and CDR2 FQGNSA.

The chain links TRBV6-5 to TRBJ1-3, with D possibly TRBD1 on 6 matching bases. The CDR3 runs 14 residues. Germline V gene lookup returns CDR1 MNHEY and CDR2 SVGAGI. Deletions cut 6 bases from V and 4 bases from J, with 13 bases between. CDR3 DNA: TGTGCCAGCAGCCCGACAGGCGGGGGAAACACCATATATTTT. Its translation is CASSPTGGGNTIYF.

This clone was picked up one time. The chain combines TRBV11-2 with TRBJ2-2; maybe TRBD1 (5 bases). The CDR3 has 14 residues. Germline V lookup: CDR1 SGHAT, CDR2 FQNNGV. Between the trimmed V and J ends, which lost 2 bases and 6 bases, there was a span of 10 bases. Here the CDR3 reads CASSLIVGPGELFF. For the CDR3, the DNA is TGTGCCAGCAGCTTAATCGTGGGGCCCGGGGAGCTGTTTTTT.

The rearrangement links TRBV28 to TRBJ2-7; TRBD2 might be the D (5 bases). Trimming removed 8 bases at V and 4 bases at J, with 9 bases between. CDR1 is MDHEN, CDR2 SYDVKM, per germline. The CDR3 sequence is 11 residues long. The CDR3 nucleotides read TGTGCCAGCTGTAGCGCTTACGAGCAGTACTTC. Its protein product is CASCSAYEQYF.

The chain has TRBV6-5 and TRBJ1-3; a possible D gene is TRBD1 (6 bases). This CDR3 region has 14 residues. Trimming removed 6 bases at V and 2 bases at J, with 11 bases between. CDR1 is MNHEY, CDR2 SVGAGI, per germline. CDR3 sequence: CASRRGTAGNTIYF. CDR3 sequence (DNA): TGTGCCAGCAGAAGGGGGACGGCTGGAAACACCATATATTTT.

The gene calls are TRBV9 and TRBJ1-1; 9 bases align to TRBD1. The CDR3 is 16 residues long. Germline CDR1 and CDR2: SGDLS and YYNGEE. Germline trimming cut 3 bases from V and 5 bases from J; bases unmatched to any gene: 11. The CDR3 nucleotides are TGTGCCAGCAGCGCGGCGTCCGGGACAGGGACTACTGAAGCTTTCTTT. Amino acids: CASSAASGTGTTEAFF. The variable domain in full, with the rest retrieved from reference TRBV9 and TRBJ1-1, is DSGVTQTPKHLITATGQRVTLRCSPRSGDLSVYWYQQSLDQGLQFLIQYYNGEERAKGNILERFSAQQFPDLHSELNLSSLELGDSALYFCASSAASGTGTTEAFFGQGTRLTVV.

The gene calls are TRBV19 and TRBJ1-2, with TRBD1 matching over 8 bases. Germline V CDR1 and CDR2: LNHDA, SQIVND (reference sequence). This CDR3 has 13 residues. J was trimmed by 9 bases and V by 6 bases; bases with no gene match: 9. The CDR3 here is CASRTFTGGSYTF. The CDR3 DNA follows: TGTGCCAGTAGAACTTTCACAGGGGGGAGCTACACCTTC.

The chain recombines TRBV7-9 with TRBJ2-7; D is unresolved. This CDR3 comprises 12 residues. Between the trimmed V and J ends, which lost 4 bases and 2 bases, there was a span of 6 bases. CDR1 is SEHNR, CDR2 FQNEAQ, per germline (reference sequence). The CDR3 region is CASSSSAYEQYF. In DNA, the CDR3 is TGTGCCAGCAGCTCCTCAGCCTACGAGCAGTACTTC. Drawing the rest from reference TRBV7-9 and TRBJ2-7, the complete variable domain is DTGVSQNPRHKITKRGQNVTFRCDPISEHNRLYWYRQTLGQGPEFLTYFQNEAQLEKSRLLSDRFSAERPKGSFSTLEIQRTEQGDSAMYLCASSSSAYEQYFGPGTRLTVT.

The V call is TRBV30, the J call TRBJ2-3; TRBD2 agrees at 10 bases. In germline, CDR1 is GTSNPN, CDR2 SVGIG (reference sequence). The CDR3 covers 17 residues. V dropped 2 bases and J dropped 9; count of bases not matched to a gene: 17. The CDR3 loop is CAWSPRGAGGPYATQYF. The CDR3 DNA reads as TGTGCCTGGAGTCCCAGGGGAGCGGGGGGGCCATATGCCACGCAGTATTTT.

V usage is TRBV12-2 and J usage is TRBJ1-3. TRBV12-2 is given as a pseudogene. The CDR3 spans 17 residues. The chain's CDR3 is CASRLSGIYHSGNTIYF. The CDR3 nucleotides read TGTGCAAGTCGCTTATCCGGTATTTACCACTCTGGAAACACCATATATTTT.

The V and J genes are TRBV7-2 and TRBJ1-1; D is undetermined. This CDR3 is 14 amino acids long. Germline V gene lookup returns CDR1 SGHTA and CDR2 FQGNSA. Trimming took 4 bases from V and 4 from J, leaving 13 bases between them. CDR3 amino acids: CASSSGSGGTEAFF. For the CDR3, the DNA is TGTGCCAGCAGCTCGGGGTCGGGAGGCACTGAAGCTTTCTTT. The entire variable domain, with the rest obtained from reference TRBV7-2 and TRBJ1-1, is as follows: GAGVSQSPSNKVTEKGKDVELRCDPISGHTALYWYRQSLGQGLEFLIYFQGNSAPDKSGLPSDRFSAERTGGSVSTLTIQRTQQEDSAVYLCASSSGSGGTEAFFGQGTRLTVV.

This chain connects TRBV28 to TRBJ1-5, with 9 nucleotides matching TRBD1. The CDR3 has 13 residues. Unmatched junction bases numbered 5, after V lost 8 bases and J lost 6 bases. Per germline, CDR1 MDHEN and CDR2 SYDVKM. The CDR3 protein is CASGGTGPQPQHF. CDR3 nucleotide sequence: TGTGCCAGCGGCGGGACAGGGCCTCAGCCCCAGCATTTT.

This clone was found once. The V call is TRBV6-4, the J call TRBJ1-6; D may be TRBD1 (6 bases). V dropped 3 bases and J dropped 7 bases, with 13 bases sitting between them. The CDR3 length is 15 residues. Looked up from germline, CDR1 is MRHNA and CDR2 is SNTAGT. The CDR3 DNA follows: TGTGCCAGCAGTGAAGAGGGGGGGGAGAATTCACCCCTCCACTTT. Its protein is CASSEEGGENSPLHF.

V usage is TRBV19 and J usage is TRBJ2-7; D perhaps matches TRBD1 (6 bases). Per the germline V gene, CDR1 is LNHDA and CDR2 is SQIVND (reference sequence). This CDR3 is built from 13 residues. V was shortened by 3 bases and J by 3 bases, with 9 bases between the two germline ends. The CDR3 spells CASSMDRFYEQYF. CDR3 nucleotide sequence: TGTGCCAGTAGTATGGACAGATTCTACGAGCAGTACTTC. The whole variable domain, filled in from reference TRBV19 and TRBJ2-7, reads DGGITQSPKYLFRKEGQNVTLSCEQNLNHDAMYWYRQDPGQGLRLIYYSQIVNDFQKGDIAEGYSVSREKKESFPLTVTSAQKNPTAFYLCASSMDRFYEQYFGPGTRLTVT.

The rearrangement joins TRBV6-1 to TRBJ2-5, with 9 bases matching TRBD1. This CDR3 has 15 amino acids. Germline values: CDR1 MNHNS, CDR2 SASEGT. V lost 1 base and J lost 6; bases outside the gene matches: 6. CDR3 bases: TGTGCCAGCAGTGAAGGGGGAGGACAGGGGAAGACCCAGTACTTC. Its translation is CASSEGGGQGKTQYF.

This chain joins TRBV3-1 (or the pseudogene TRBV3-2) and TRBJ2-7; D might be TRBD2 (5 bases). CDR1 and CDR2 (germline): LGHDT, YNNKEL (reference sequence). This CDR3 has 14 residues. Between the trimmed V and J ends, which lost 4 bases and 1 base, there was a span of 11 bases. The CDR3 region is CASSPLGGSYEQYF. In DNA, the CDR3 is TGTGCCAGCAGCCCCCTGGGCGGGTCCTACGAGCAGTACTTC.

The rearrangement joins TRBV19 to TRBJ2-7; 7 bases are shared with TRBD1. There are 15 residues in the CDR3. Looked up from germline, CDR1 is LNHDA and CDR2 is SQIVND (reference sequence). Trimming at V came to 6 bases and at J to 4 bases, leaving 12 bases not matched to a gene. CDR3 region: CASSDLRQGGYEQYF. The CDR3 DNA reads TGTGCCAGTAGCGACCTTCGACAGGGTGGGTACGAGCAGTACTTC.

V is TRBV19 and J is TRBJ2-1; 9 bases match TRBD2. This CDR3 comprises 15 residues. CDR1 is LNHDA and CDR2 is SQIVND in the germline V gene (reference sequence). The trim removed 5 bases at V and 9 bases at J, leaving 11 bases unmatched. This chain's CDR3 is CASSPSLAGVGEQFF. CDR3 nucleotides: TGTGCCAGTAGTCCGTCCTTAGCGGGGGTCGGTGAGCAGTTCTTC.